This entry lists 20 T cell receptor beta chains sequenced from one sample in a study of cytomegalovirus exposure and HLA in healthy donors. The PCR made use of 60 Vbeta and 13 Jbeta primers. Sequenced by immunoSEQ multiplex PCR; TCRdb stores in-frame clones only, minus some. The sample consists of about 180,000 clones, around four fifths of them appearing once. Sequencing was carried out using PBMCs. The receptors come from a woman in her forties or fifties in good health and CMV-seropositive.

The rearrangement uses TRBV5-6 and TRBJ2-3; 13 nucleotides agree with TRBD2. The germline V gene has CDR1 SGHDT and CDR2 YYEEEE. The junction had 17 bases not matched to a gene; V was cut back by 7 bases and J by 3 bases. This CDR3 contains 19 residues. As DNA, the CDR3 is TGTGCCAGCGGAACCCAACTAGCGGGGGGGCAAGGGTTGACAGATACGCAGTATTTT. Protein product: CASGTQLAGGQGLTDTQYF.

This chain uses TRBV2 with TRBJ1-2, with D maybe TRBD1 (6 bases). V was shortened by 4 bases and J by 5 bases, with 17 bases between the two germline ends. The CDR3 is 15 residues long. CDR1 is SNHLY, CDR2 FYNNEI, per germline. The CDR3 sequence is CASSGDTAGAYGYTF. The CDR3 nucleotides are TGTGCCAGCAGTGGGGACACCGCGGGGGCTTATGGCTACACCTTC.

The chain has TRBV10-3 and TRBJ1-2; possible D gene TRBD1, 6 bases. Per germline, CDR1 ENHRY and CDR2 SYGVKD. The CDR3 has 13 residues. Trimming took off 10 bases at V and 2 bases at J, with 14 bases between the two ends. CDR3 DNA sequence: TGTGCCACCAGGGGACACCAAAACTATGGCTACACCTTC. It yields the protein CATRGHQNYGYTF.

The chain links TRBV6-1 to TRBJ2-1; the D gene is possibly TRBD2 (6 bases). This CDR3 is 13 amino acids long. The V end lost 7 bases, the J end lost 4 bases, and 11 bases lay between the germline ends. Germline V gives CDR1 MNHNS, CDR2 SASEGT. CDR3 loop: CASMGGFYNEQFF. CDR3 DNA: TGTGCCAGCATGGGGGGTTTTTACAATGAGCAGTTCTTC.

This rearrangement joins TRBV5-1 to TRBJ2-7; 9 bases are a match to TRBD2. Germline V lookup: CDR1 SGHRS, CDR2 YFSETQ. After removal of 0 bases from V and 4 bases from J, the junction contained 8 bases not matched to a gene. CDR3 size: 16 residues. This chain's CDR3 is CASSLEGAGGRYEQYF. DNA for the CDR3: TGCGCCAGCAGCTTGGAAGGAGCGGGGGGACGGTACGAGCAGTACTTC.

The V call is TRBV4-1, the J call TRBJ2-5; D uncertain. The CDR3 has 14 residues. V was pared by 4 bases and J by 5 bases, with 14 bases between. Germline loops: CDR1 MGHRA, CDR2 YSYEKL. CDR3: CASSPPGLLETQYF. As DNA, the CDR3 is TGCGCCAGCAGCCCGCCAGGCCTCCTGGAGACCCAGTACTTC.

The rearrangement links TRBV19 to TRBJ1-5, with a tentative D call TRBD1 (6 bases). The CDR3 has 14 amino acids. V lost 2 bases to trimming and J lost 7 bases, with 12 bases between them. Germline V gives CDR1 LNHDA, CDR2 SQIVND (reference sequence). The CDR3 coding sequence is TGTGCCAGTAGTATACAGGGGATATTACAGCCCCAGCATTTT. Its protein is CASSIQGILQPQHF.

The CDR3 nucleotides are TGTGCCAGCAGTGAGCGGCGCTCCTACGAGCAGTACTTC. This encodes CASSERRSYEQYF. The rearrangement links TRBV2 to TRBJ2-5, with D uncertain. The J call may be in error: the DNA end matches TRBJ2-7 better. This CDR3 is built from 13 residues. Germline V gene sequence: CDR1 SNHLY, CDR2 FYNNEI.

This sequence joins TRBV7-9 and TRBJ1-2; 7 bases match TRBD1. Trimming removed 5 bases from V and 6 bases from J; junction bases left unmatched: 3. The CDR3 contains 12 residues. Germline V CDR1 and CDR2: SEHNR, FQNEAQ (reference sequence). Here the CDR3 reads CASSPTGHGYTF. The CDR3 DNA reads TGTGCCAGCAGCCCGACAGGGCATGGCTACACCTTC. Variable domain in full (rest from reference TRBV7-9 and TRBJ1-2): DTGVSQNPRHKITKRGQNVTFRCDPISEHNRLYWYRQTLGQGPEFLTYFQNEAQLEKSRLLSDRFSAERPKGSFSTLEIQRTEQGDSAMYLCASSPTGHGYTFGSGTRLTVV.

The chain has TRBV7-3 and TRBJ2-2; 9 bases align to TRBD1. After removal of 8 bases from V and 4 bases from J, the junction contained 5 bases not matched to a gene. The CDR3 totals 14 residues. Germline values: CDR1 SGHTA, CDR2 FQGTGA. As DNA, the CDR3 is TGTGCCAGCGCACAGGGGGCGGGCACCGGGGAGCTGTTTTTT. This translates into CASAQGAGTGELFF.

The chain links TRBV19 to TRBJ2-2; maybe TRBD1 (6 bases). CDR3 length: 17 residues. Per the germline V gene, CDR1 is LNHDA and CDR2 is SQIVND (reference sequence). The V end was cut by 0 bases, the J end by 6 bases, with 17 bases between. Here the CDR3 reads CASSIDAGVDVPGELFF. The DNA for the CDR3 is TGTGCCAGTAGTATAGATGCAGGGGTCGACGTCCCCGGGGAGCTGTTTTTT. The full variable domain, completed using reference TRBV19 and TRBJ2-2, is DGGITQSPKYLFRKEGQNVTLSCEQNLNHDAMYWYRQDPGQGLRLIYYSQIVNDFQKGDIAEGYSVSREKKESFPLTVTSAQKNPTAFYLCASSIDAGVDVPGELFFGEGSRLTVL.

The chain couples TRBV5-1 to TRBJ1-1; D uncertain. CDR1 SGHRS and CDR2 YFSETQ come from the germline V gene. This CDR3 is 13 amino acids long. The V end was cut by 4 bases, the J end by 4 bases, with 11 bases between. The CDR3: CASSPGSITEAFF. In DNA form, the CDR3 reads TGCGCCAGCAGCCCCGGGAGTATCACTGAAGCTTTCTTT.

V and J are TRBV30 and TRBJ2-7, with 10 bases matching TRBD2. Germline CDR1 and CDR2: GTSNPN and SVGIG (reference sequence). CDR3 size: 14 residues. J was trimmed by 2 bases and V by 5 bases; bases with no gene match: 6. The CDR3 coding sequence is TGTGCCTGGCTCCGACTAGCGGGCGCCTACGAGCAGTACTTC. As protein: CAWLRLAGAYEQYF.

CDR3 nucleotides: TGTGCCAGCAGTCTTTGGACTAGCGGGGCCGGGGATGAGCAGTTCTTC. It translates to CASSLWTSGAGDEQFF. The rearrangement joins TRBV6-6 to TRBJ2-1; 12 bases line up with TRBD2. CDR1 and CDR2 (germline): MNHNY, SVGAGI (reference sequence). Trimming took 5 bases from V and 8 from J; bases not matched to a gene: 10. The CDR3 consists of 16 residues.

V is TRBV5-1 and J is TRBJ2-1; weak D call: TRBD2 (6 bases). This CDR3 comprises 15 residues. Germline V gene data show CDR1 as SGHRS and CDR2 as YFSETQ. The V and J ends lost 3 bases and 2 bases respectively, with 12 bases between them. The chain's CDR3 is CASSSLTRPYNEQFF. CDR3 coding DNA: TGCGCCAGCAGCTCCCTGACTAGGCCCTACAATGAGCAGTTCTTC. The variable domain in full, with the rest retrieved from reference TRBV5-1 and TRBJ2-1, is KAGVTQTPRYLIKTRGQQVTLSCSPISGHRSVSWYQQTPGQGLQFLFEYFSETQRNKGNFPGRFSGRQFSNSRSEMNVSTLELGDSALYLCASSSLTRPYNEQFFGPGTRLTVL.

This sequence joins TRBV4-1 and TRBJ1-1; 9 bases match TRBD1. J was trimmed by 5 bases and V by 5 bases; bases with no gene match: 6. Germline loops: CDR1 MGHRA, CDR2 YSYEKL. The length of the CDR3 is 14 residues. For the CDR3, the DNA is TGCGCCAGCAGCACACAGGGGGCGCGAACTGAAGCTTTCTTT. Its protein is CASSTQGARTEAFF.

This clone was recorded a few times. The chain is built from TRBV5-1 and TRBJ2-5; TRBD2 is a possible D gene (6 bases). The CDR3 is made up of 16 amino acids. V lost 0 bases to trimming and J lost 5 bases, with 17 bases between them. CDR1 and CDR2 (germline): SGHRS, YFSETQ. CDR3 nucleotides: TGCGCCAGCAGCTTGGTGGAACGGGGCCGGGGGGAGACCCAGTACTTC. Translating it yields CASSLVERGRGETQYF.

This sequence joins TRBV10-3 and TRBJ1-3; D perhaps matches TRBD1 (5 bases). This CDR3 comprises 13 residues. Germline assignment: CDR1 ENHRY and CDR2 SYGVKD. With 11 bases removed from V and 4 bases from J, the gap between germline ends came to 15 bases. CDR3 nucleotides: TGTGCCTCCAACCCGGGACTCGGAAACACCATATATTTT. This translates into CASNPGLGNTIYF.

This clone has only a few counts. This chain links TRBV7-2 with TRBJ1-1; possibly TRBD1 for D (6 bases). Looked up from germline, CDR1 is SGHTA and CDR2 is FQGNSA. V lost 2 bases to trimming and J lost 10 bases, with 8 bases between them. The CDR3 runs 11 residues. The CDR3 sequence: CASSLQGRAFF. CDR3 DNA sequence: TGTGCCAGCAGCTTACAGGGGAGAGCTTTCTTT.

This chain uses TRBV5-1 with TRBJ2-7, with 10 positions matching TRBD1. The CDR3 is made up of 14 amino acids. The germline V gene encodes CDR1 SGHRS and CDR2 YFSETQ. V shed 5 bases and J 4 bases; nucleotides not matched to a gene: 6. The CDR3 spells CASRWTGGEYEQYF. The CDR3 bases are TGCGCCAGCAGATGGACAGGGGGGGAATACGAGCAGTACTTC.